This T cell receptor (beta chain) is drawn from a study of siplizumab effects on memory and regulatory T cells. Sequencing used immunoSEQ multiplex PCR; TCRdb keeps in-frame clones, though not all of them. The profile covers 56,000 or so clones, with around 98% appearing a single time and about 1% taken by the ten largest. The V end was cut by 4 bases, the J end by 6 bases, with 14 bases between. Germline V gives CDR1 SGHRS, CDR2 YFSETQ. The CDR3 loop spans 13 amino acids. The gene calls are TRBV5-1 and TRBJ2-7; D call uncertain. The sequencing sample was made of naive CD8+ T cells sorted from blood. This receptor was taken from a human donor in good health. In DNA form, the CDR3 reads TGCGCCAGCAGCGCGGACCCTTCAGCCGAGCAGTACTTC. Translation: CASSADPSAEQYF. Full variable domain (remainder filled in from reference TRBV5-1 and TRBJ2-7): KAGVTQTPRYLIKTRGQQVTLSCSPISGHRSVSWYQQTPGQGLQFLFEYFSETQRNKGNFPGRFSGRQFSNSRSEMNVSTLELGDSALYLCASSADPSAEQYFGPGTRLTVT.